This T cell receptor (beta chain) derives from a study of control samples from healthy donors and cancer patients. The CDR3 consists of 14 residues. Germline V CDR1 and CDR2: SGDLS, YYNGEE. Trimming pared 0 bases from V and 4 bases from J, leaving 7 bases between. Sequenced by immunoSEQ multiplex PCR; TCRdb stores in-frame clones only, minus some. The sample gives 70,000 to 85,000 clones, 84% of which show up once; approximately 10% is in the top ten. This clonotype originated in a man in his 60s with head and neck cancer. This chain connects TRBV9 to TRBJ1-4; D is ambiguous. The specimen was PBMCs. In DNA form, the CDR3 reads TGTGCCAGCAGCGTAGGGGCGGGTAATGAAAAACTGTTTTTT. Protein sequence: CASSVGAGNEKLFF.